This T cell receptor (beta chain) was profiled in a study of T cells in localized non-small cell lung cancer. Whole-study results and caveats: Heterogeneity remains possible because sequencing was limited to only one tumor region.

Produced via immunoSEQ multiplex PCR; TCRdb's table is partial and in-frame only. The sample has more than 50,000 clones, around 83% seen once. The germline gives CDR1 MNHNS, CDR2 SASEGT. CDR3 length equals 14 residues. Trimming left V 0 bases short and J 2 bases short, with 7 bases between. With regard to this clone: Its antigen is unknown.

The receptor's source is an older female donor with stage II squamous cell lung carcinoma. Sample: peripheral blood, taken before any cancer treatment. The chain couples TRBV6-1 to TRBJ1-2; D is undetermined. The chain's CDR3 is CASSEAPVNYGYTF. The DNA of the CDR3 is TGTGCCAGCAGTGAAGCCCCTGTAAACTATGGCTACACCTTC.